This passage covers 7 T cell receptor beta chains from one sample sequenced in a study of blood T cells in healthy people across ages. For the second PCR, which ran for 7 to 11 cycles, a sample-barcoded 5' primer and a J-beta primer mix were used. TCRdb re-called the 5' RACE reads with MiXCR, one entry per CDR3 protein. Of 790,000 or so distinct CDR3 sequences listed, 46% are singletons. Sequencing input: blood. The receptors derive from an older man in good health.

This clonotype turned up a few times. This chain links TRBV28 with TRBJ1-2; D is perhaps TRBD1 (6 bases). Germline lookup yields CDR1 MDHEN and CDR2 SYDVKM. V lost 10 bases, J lost 0 bases, and 15 bases lay in between. CDR3 length: 14 residues. This chain's CDR3 is CATQGGLSNYGYTF. As DNA, the CDR3 is TGTGCCACCCAAGGGGGGCTCTCTAACTATGGCTACACCTTC.

The chain uses TRBV27 and TRBJ1-2; 10 bases agree with TRBD1. Germline-derived CDR1 and CDR2 are MNHEY and SMNVEV (reference sequence). With V trimmed by 8 bases and J by 4 bases, 4 bases remained unmatched. The CDR3 contains 13 residues. CDR3: CASRTGGVYGYTF. CDR3 in DNA: TGTGCCAGCCGGACAGGGGGGGTCTATGGCTACACCTTC.

This rearrangement joins TRBV5-1 to TRBJ1-4, with TRBD1 matching 9 bases. This CDR3 has 14 amino acids. Germline trimming cut 4 bases from V and 8 bases from J; bases unmatched to any gene: 6. CDR1 and CDR2 (germline): SGHRS, YFSETQ. CDR3 sequence (DNA): TGCGCCAGCAGCGCCGGACAGGGGCGAGAAAAACTGTTTTTT. Translating gives CASSAGQGREKLFF.

This chain uses TRBV2 with TRBJ2-2; 9 bases match TRBD2. CDR1 SNHLY and CDR2 FYNNEI come from the germline V gene. The CDR3 sequence is 19 residues long. Trimming at V came to 0 bases and at J to 1 base, leaving 9 bases not matched to a gene. Written as DNA, the CDR3 is TGTGCCAGCAGTGAAGCGCAGGGACTAGCAACAAAGAACACCGGGGAGCTGTTTTTT. This sequence encodes CASSEAQGLATKNTGELFF.

This clonotype appeared a single time. This chain joins TRBV9 and TRBJ2-3, with D unclear. Deletions cut 3 bases from V and 0 bases from J, with 17 bases between. Germline CDR1 reads SGDLS; CDR2 reads YYNGEE. This CDR3 is built from 17 residues. In nucleotides, the CDR3 is TGTGCCAGCAGCGCCCAAAAGGGTCTACCCAGCACAGATACGCAGTATTTT. Translating gives CASSAQKGLPSTDTQYF.

This clonotype was detected a few times. The genes are TRBV7-9 and TRBJ2-1; possible D gene TRBD2, 6 bases. With 5 bases removed from V and 0 bases from J, the gap between germline ends came to 14 bases. This CDR3 has 16 amino acids. Germline V lookup: CDR1 SEHNR, CDR2 FQNEAQ (reference sequence). This chain's CDR3 is CASSPQEGSSYNEQFF. The DNA of the CDR3 is TGTGCCAGCAGCCCGCAGGAGGGGAGCTCCTACAATGAGCAGTTCTTC.

This chain joins TRBV20-1 and TRBJ1-1; no clear D gene. V lost 3 bases and J 0 bases, leaving 8 bases between the germline ends. Germline values: CDR1 DFQATT, CDR2 SNEGSKA (reference sequence). This CDR3 is built from 13 residues. The DNA for the CDR3 is TGCAGTGCTAGGCAGCGGTTGAACACTGAAGCTTTCTTT. Its translation: CSARQRLNTEAFF.